This note documents a single T cell receptor beta chain sequence. Its antigen is unidentified. The primer mix had 60 Vbeta and 13 Jbeta primers. Produced via immunoSEQ multiplex PCR; TCRdb's table is partial and in-frame only. This sample has some 200,000 clones, with under 90% found just once. This entry belongs to a study of cytomegalovirus exposure and HLA in healthy donors. Study-wide results and caveats: For most TCR beta V segments, an earlier analysis put the productive rate at about 87% or about 30% of the time. Researchers reported in a later analysis that a missense DCLRE1C variant was tied to TCR beta V- and J-gene trimming.

Germline V gene lookup returns CDR1 MNHEY and CDR2 SVGAGI. The CDR3 runs to 13 residues. Between the trimmed V and J ends, which lost 6 bases and 11 bases, there was a span of 17 bases. Sequenced material: PBMCs. The origin of this receptor is a boy under 10 years old in good health and CMV-seronegative. This chain links TRBV6-5 with TRBJ2-1; D possibly corresponds to TRBD2 (6 bases). The CDR3 reads CASSQSRDLKQFF. The CDR3 region has the DNA TGTGCCAGCAGCCAATCCCGGGACTTAAAGCAGTTCTTC.